This T cell receptor (beta chain) was identified in a study of radiotherapy plus CTLA-4 blockade in lung cancer. Looked up from germline, CDR1 is MGHRA and CDR2 is YSYEKL. This CDR3 has 14 amino acids. V lost 1 base to trimming and J lost 5 bases, with 11 bases between them. General study points: In blood, TCR clones derived from the tumor expanded after radiotherapy plus ipilimumab. Early blood T cell clone changes and increased post-radiation serum interferon-beta were reportedly the strongest response predictors.

Assay used: immunoSEQ multiplex PCR; TCRdb lists only in-frame clones, some missing. The repertoire holds 56,000 or so clones, with approximately 79% as singletons. Focal radiation with ipilimumab CTLA-4 blockade was given to patients with chemo-refractory metastatic non-small-cell lung cancer. Worth noting for this clone: No antigen is known for it.

The clonotype comes from a human donor with non-small cell lung cancer who had a partial response to radiotherapy plus ipilimumab. Sequences were derived from peripheral blood, sampled from a patient treated with radiotherapy plus ipilimumab. The chain carries TRBV4-1 and TRBJ2-5; possible D gene TRBD2, 5 bases. The CDR3, as DNA: TGCGCCAGCAGCCAAGTACCGGGATCGGAGACCCAGTACTTC. It translates to CASSQVPGSETQYF.